Presented here are 23 T cell receptor beta chains from one specimen sequenced in a study of cytomegalovirus exposure and HLA in healthy donors. The PCR made use of 60 Vbeta and 13 Jbeta primers. Here immunoSEQ multiplex PCR was the method, and the copy in TCRdb shows in-frame clones only, minus some. The repertoire holds about 160,000 clones, roughly 80% seen once, with approximately 1.2% in the top ten. Source material: PBMCs. The source is a man aged 50-60 years in good health and CMV-seropositive.

J is TRBJ2-7 and V is TRBV28; 7 bases are a match to TRBD2. V dropped 3 bases and J dropped 2; count of bases not matched to a gene: 7. Germline V gene lookup returns CDR1 MDHEN and CDR2 SYDVKM. The CDR3 sequence is 15 residues long. The CDR3 bases are TGTGCCAGCAGTTTCAGGGCTAGCGGTCCCTACGAGCAGTACTTC. Residues: CASSFRASGPYEQYF.

The rearrangement joins TRBV5-1 to TRBJ1-2; 8 positions match TRBD1. J lost 7 bases, V lost 0 bases, and 2 bases had no gene match. CDR1 and CDR2 from the germline V gene are SGHRS and YFSETQ. There are 13 residues in the CDR3. CDR3 sequence (DNA): TGCGCCAGCAGCTTGGACACAGGGGGTGGCTACACCTTC. Its protein product is CASSLDTGGGYTF.

V and J are TRBV6-5 and TRBJ2-3, with 12 bases lining up with TRBD2. The length of the CDR3 is 15 residues. The V segment lost 6 bases and the J segment 1 base; nucleotides outside the gene matches: 2. The V gene's germline CDR1 is MNHEY and CDR2 SVGAGI. The chain's CDR3 is CASSRTSGGTDTQYF. DNA of the CDR3: TGTGCCAGCAGCCGGACTAGCGGGGGCACAGATACGCAGTATTTT.

The gene calls are TRBV28 and TRBJ2-7; D is perhaps TRBD1 (5 bases). Germline-derived CDR1 and CDR2 are MDHEN and SYDVKM. The germline V and J ends were trimmed by 4 bases and 2 bases, with 6 bases remaining between them. The CDR3 length is 12 residues. The CDR3 sequence is CASSSRAYEQYF. The CDR3 nucleotides read TGTGCCAGCAGTTCCAGGGCCTACGAGCAGTACTTC.

J is TRBJ1-1 and V is TRBV29-1; D not certain. Trimming removed 6 bases at V and 4 bases at J, with 15 bases between. The CDR3 has 13 residues. From germline, CDR1 is SQVTM and CDR2 ANQGSEA. DNA of the CDR3: TGCAGCGTGTCCCTGCGGTCTGGCACTGAAGCTTTCTTT. Its protein is CSVSLRSGTEAFF.

V is TRBV7-8 and J is TRBJ1-1; D remains unclear. This CDR3 comprises 14 residues. V was shortened by 4 bases and J by 4 bases, with 13 bases between the two germline ends. CDR1 is SGHVS, CDR2 FQNEAQ, per germline. The CDR3 spells CASSSAGEFTEAFF. CDR3 bases: TGTGCCAGCAGCTCAGCCGGGGAGTTCACTGAAGCTTTCTTT.

The chain couples TRBV10-2 to TRBJ2-1; 7 bases match TRBD2. Germline CDR1 reads WSHSY; CDR2 reads SAAADI. V was pared by 8 bases and J by 3 bases, with 7 bases of the junction left unmatched. This CDR3 is 14 amino acids long. The CDR3 region is CASSERDDYNEQFF. The CDR3 region has the DNA TGCGCCAGCTCCGAGCGGGACGACTACAATGAGCAGTTCTTC.

The chain links TRBV30 to TRBJ1-2; the match to TRBD1 covers 8 bases. Germline CDR1 GTSNPN, CDR2 SVGIG (reference sequence). This CDR3 has 12 amino acids. With 0 bases clipped from V and 9 bases from J, the junction kept 3 bases outside the gene matches. The CDR3: CAWSVGTGRYTF. CDR3 bases: TGTGCCTGGAGTGTAGGGACAGGCCGCTACACCTTC.

This chain joins TRBV9 and TRBJ2-3, with 15 bases that match TRBD2. V lost 3 bases and J lost 6; bases outside the gene matches: 8. The germline V gene has CDR1 SGDLS and CDR2 YYNGEE. This CDR3 spans 17 amino acids. CDR3 region: CASSAGLAGGPGDTQYF. CDR3 bases: TGTGCCAGCAGCGCCGGACTAGCGGGGGGGCCGGGGGATACGCAGTATTTT.

This chain uses TRBV5-1 with TRBJ2-4; TRBD2 agrees at 7 bases. Germline trimming cut 2 bases from V and 8 bases from J; bases unmatched to any gene: 10. Per the germline V gene, CDR1 is SGHRS and CDR2 is YFSETQ. CDR3 size: 15 residues. CDR3 in amino acids: CASSFINGEGDIQYF. CDR3 DNA sequence: TGCGCCAGCAGCTTTATCAACGGGGAGGGCGACATTCAGTACTTC.

The chain employs TRBV11-2 and TRBJ1-1, with a weak D call TRBD1 (5 bases). Germline V CDR1 and CDR2: SGHAT, FQNNGV. Trimming took 3 bases from V and 1 from J, leaving 15 bases between them. The CDR3 has 16 amino acids. The CDR3, as DNA: TGTGCCAGCAGCTTCCTACAAGGGGCATCGAACACTGAAGCTTTCTTT. Translated: CASSFLQGASNTEAFF.

The V and J genes are TRBV28 and TRBJ1-1; 7 bases are a match to TRBD1. Germline V gene sequence: CDR1 MDHEN, CDR2 SYDVKM. V shed 11 bases, J shed 3 bases, and the junction held 12 bases outside the gene matches. CDR3 length: 14 amino acids. The CDR3 loop reads CAGRQGGPDTEAFF. DNA of the CDR3: TGTGCCGGCCGACAGGGCGGGCCGGACACTGAAGCTTTCTTT.

The J gene is TRBJ1-3, the V gene TRBV11-1, with D perhaps matching TRBD1 (5 bases). The ends were cut back, 4 bases at V and 0 bases at J, with 7 bases in the middle. CDR1 and CDR2 (germline): SGHAT, FQDESV (reference sequence). There are 14 residues in the CDR3. The DNA of the CDR3 is TGTGCCAGCAGCTCGACAGACTCTGGAAACACCATATATTTT. It codes for CASSSTDSGNTIYF.

CDR3 in DNA: TGTGCCACCAGCAGATTTACCGGGACTAGCGGATACAATGAGCAGTTCTTC. Amino acids: CATSRFTGTSGYNEQFF. The rearrangement links TRBV15 to TRBJ2-1, with 11 bases fitting TRBD2. After removal of 2 bases from V and 4 bases from J, the junction contained 7 bases not matched to a gene. The CDR3 loop spans 17 amino acids. CDR1 is LNHNV and CDR2 is YYDKDF in the germline V gene (reference sequence).

V gene TRBV6-5 combines with J gene TRBJ2-7, with 7 bases lining up with TRBD1. CDR1 is MNHEY and CDR2 is SVGAGI in the germline V gene. This CDR3 is 15 amino acids long. With V trimmed by 0 bases and J by 4 bases, 6 bases remained unmatched. The CDR3 nucleotides read TGTGCCAGCAGTTACTCGAGGGGGCGCGTGTACGAGCAGTACTTC. It encodes CASSYSRGRVYEQYF.

There are a few counts of this clone. The chain uses TRBV6-1 and TRBJ1-2; tentatively, D is TRBD1 (5 bases). This CDR3 is built from 16 residues. The germline V gene encodes CDR1 MNHNS and CDR2 SASEGT. Trimming cost V 2 bases and J 0 bases, with 13 bases left between them. The CDR3 region has the DNA TGTGCCAGCAGTGAAACCCCGGCAGGGACTAACTATGGCTACACCTTC. This sequence encodes CASSETPAGTNYGYTF.

V usage is TRBV9 and J usage is TRBJ2-3; 10 bases agree with TRBD2. Per germline, CDR1 SGDLS and CDR2 YYNGEE. The CDR3 runs to 15 residues. V dropped 4 bases and J dropped 5; count of bases not matched to a gene: 7. The CDR3 loop reads CASSPSGGERDTQYF. The CDR3 coding sequence is TGTGCCAGCAGCCCAAGCGGGGGGGAACGAGATACGCAGTATTTT.

The V and J genes are TRBV2 and TRBJ2-1, with a tentative D call TRBD1 (5 bases). Germline assignment: CDR1 SNHLY and CDR2 FYNNEI. V was pared by 2 bases and J by 6 bases, with 8 bases between. The CDR3 runs 13 residues. CDR3 nucleotides: TGTGCCAGCAGTGAAACCAGGGTCAATGAGCAGTTCTTC. Translating it yields CASSETRVNEQFF.

The chain uses TRBV28 and TRBJ2-4; D unresolved. This CDR3 contains 12 residues. Germline CDR1 and CDR2: MDHEN and SYDVKM. V shed 8 bases and J shed 6 bases, with 11 bases lying between them. Here the CDR3 DNA reads TGTGCCAGCCAATCAGTGGTAAACATTCAGTACTTC. It specifies CASQSVVNIQYF.

The genes are TRBV6-1 and TRBJ2-7; D is possibly TRBD1 (5 bases). This CDR3 is built from 14 residues. V lost 1 base and J 3 bases, leaving 10 bases between the germline ends. Looked up from germline, CDR1 is MNHNS and CDR2 is SASEGT. CDR3 loop: CASSEVPGNYEQYF. The DNA for the CDR3 is TGTGCCAGCAGTGAAGTTCCAGGGAACTACGAGCAGTACTTC.

This chain links TRBV10-3 with TRBJ2-5, with 11 bases matching TRBD2. Losses at the gene ends were 6 bases for V and 2 bases for J; bases not matched to a gene: 5. This CDR3 spans 15 amino acids. The germline V gene encodes CDR1 ENHRY and CDR2 SYGVKD. This CDR3 reads CAISLAGGSQETQYF. The CDR3 DNA sequence: TGTGCCATCAGCCTAGCGGGAGGCTCTCAAGAGACCCAGTACTTC.

This clone was detected only a few times. This chain uses TRBV18 with TRBJ1-1; D is possibly TRBD1 (5 bases). The CDR3 covers 16 residues. CDR1 and CDR2 from the germline V gene are KGHSH and LQKENI. V was trimmed by 3 bases and J by 5 bases, leaving 19 bases between them. CDR3 protein: CASSPGGVGRGTEAFF. DNA for the CDR3: TGTGCCAGCTCACCCGGAGGGGTGGGGCGGGGAACTGAAGCTTTCTTT.

The V and J genes are TRBV6-5 and TRBJ2-7; 10 bases are a match to TRBD2. Germline V gene sequence: CDR1 MNHEY, CDR2 SVGAGI. Unmatched junction bases numbered 3, after V lost 4 bases and J lost 0 bases. CDR3 length: 15 amino acids. The CDR3 DNA sequence: TGTGCCAGCAGTTGGACTAGCGGCAGCTCCTACGAGCAGTACTTC. As protein: CASSWTSGSSYEQYF.